This T cell receptor (beta chain) was profiled in a study of T cell responses to AZD1222 COVID-19 vaccine. V lost 3 bases to trimming and J lost 2 bases; unmatched junction nucleotides: 3. CDR1 is KGHSH and CDR2 is LQKENI in the germline V gene. The CDR3 totals 14 residues. Using immunoSEQ multiplex PCR, the repertoire was profiled, and TCRdb retains in-frame clones only, with some absent. The data show 70,000 to 95,000 clones, about 88% seen once. The chain combines TRBV18 with TRBJ1-1; 7 bases line up with TRBD1. The receptor comes from an adult who received the AZD1222 COVID-19 vaccine. The sequenced sample was peripheral blood, obtained 28 days after the second AZD1222 dose. CDR3 sequence reads: CASSPGTVNTEAFF. The CDR3 nucleotides read TGTGCCAGCTCACCCGGGACAGTAAACACTGAAGCTTTCTTT.